Shown below are 28 T cell receptor beta chains from a single sample sequenced in a study of blood T cells in healthy people across ages (dated by TCRdb to 2015 to 2017). Libraries were built with 5' RACE. The sequencing machine was an Illumina HiSeq 2500. A second PCR of 7 to 11 cycles was performed with a sample-barcoded 5' primer and a J-beta primer mix. The public reads were quality trimmed at Q25 with fastp and then assembled into clones with MiXCR by TCRdb, keeping productive beta chains. One record per CDR3 amino acid sequence lists the most common genes and DNA. The sample table contains over 750,000 distinct CDR3 sequences; only one count was recorded for roughly 25% of them. Clones ranked in the top ten supply under 9.5% of the sample. The sample was also linked to a second study, of T cells of mothers and their children.

The sequencing sample was made of blood. The source of these receptors is a boy between 10 and 17 years old in good health.

This chain connects TRBV4-1 to TRBJ1-1; D possibly corresponds to TRBD1 (5 bases). V was trimmed by 0 bases and J by 5 bases, leaving 16 bases between them. The CDR3 contains 16 residues. Germline V gene sequence: CDR1 MGHRA, CDR2 YSYEKL. Here the CDR3 DNA reads TGCGCCAGCAGCCAAGATCATGGTGTGGGGGAGACTGAAGCTTTCTTT. This sequence encodes CASSQDHGVGETEAFF.

This clonotype was detected a few times. J is TRBJ1-2 and V is TRBV7-2; D is perhaps TRBD1 (5 bases). Germline loops: CDR1 SGHTA, CDR2 FQGNSA. There are 12 residues in the CDR3. V lost 11 bases and J lost 6, with 16 bases in between. The CDR3 DNA is TGTGCCGGGGCTGTATCCCCTCATGGCTACACCTTC. It yields the protein CAGAVSPHGYTF.

The chain recombines TRBV29-1 with TRBJ2-7, with 9 nucleotides matching TRBD2. This CDR3 is 15 amino acids long. V lost 5 bases and J lost 0; bases outside the gene matches: 8. Germline V CDR1 and CDR2: SQVTM, ANQGSEA. This chain's CDR3 is CSVFRLAESSYEQYF. The CDR3 DNA sequence: TGCAGCGTTTTCCGACTAGCGGAGAGCTCCTACGAGCAGTACTTC.

The chain couples TRBV28 to TRBJ2-5; 10 nucleotides line up with TRBD2. With the DNA end fitting TRBJ2-1 better, the J assignment may be wrong. Germline V lookup: CDR1 MDHEN, CDR2 SYDVKM. The CDR3 is 14 amino acids. CDR3 sequence: CASSLQREGSEQFF. The CDR3 DNA reads TGTGCCAGCAGTTTACAGCGGGAGGGTTCTGAGCAGTTCTTC.

The chain combines TRBV4-2 with TRBJ2-5; weak D call: TRBD2 (5 bases). Trimming removed 8 bases at V and 3 bases at J, with 10 bases between. The CDR3 runs 12 residues. CDR1 and CDR2 (germline): LGHNA, YNFKEQ. CDR3 DNA: TGTGCCAGCCGGGATTCGGAAGAGACCCAGTACTTC. Its protein product is CASRDSEETQYF.

There are many counts of this clonotype. This rearrangement joins TRBV6-5 to TRBJ2-5; D may be TRBD1 or TRBD2 (7 bases each). The CDR3 sequence is 15 residues long. With 5 bases removed from V and 2 bases from J, the gap between germline ends came to 15 bases. Germline CDR1 reads MNHEY; CDR2 reads SVGAGI. The CDR3 sequence is CASSLSGTEQETQYF. For the CDR3, the DNA is TGTGCCAGCAGTCTGAGCGGGACAGAACAAGAGACCCAGTACTTC.

This clonotype was observed a handful of times. The rearrangement links TRBV12-3 or TRBV12-4 to TRBJ2-6; 8 bases fit TRBD1. The CDR3 length is 11 residues. V dropped 3 bases and J dropped 15; count of bases not matched to a gene: 1. The CDR3 DNA is TGTGCCAGCAGTTTCGACAGGGGCCTGACTTTC. Translation: CASSFDRGLTF.

V usage is TRBV27 and J usage is TRBJ2-4; D is uncertain. This CDR3 contains 16 residues. V was clipped by 1 base and J by 0 bases, with 10 bases between them. The V gene's germline CDR1 is MNHEY and CDR2 SMNVEV (reference sequence). The CDR3: CASSLFGFVAKNIQYF. The CDR3 coding sequence is TGTGCCAGCAGTTTATTCGGGTTCGTAGCCAAAAACATTCAGTACTTC.

This clonotype was observed a few times. The chain couples TRBV7-2 to TRBJ2-2; D assignment may be TRBD1 or TRBD2 (5 bases each). V was pared by 5 bases and J by 5 bases, with 15 bases between. Germline V lookup: CDR1 SGHTA, CDR2 FQGNSA. The CDR3 has 15 residues. The CDR3 bases are TGTGCCAGCAGCCTAGAGGGGCCACGAACCGGGGAGCTGTTTTTT. It yields the protein CASSLEGPRTGELFF.

This chain joins TRBV5-1 and TRBJ2-3; 11 bases align to TRBD1. The CDR3 spans 19 residues. Germline V gene data show CDR1 as SGHRS and CDR2 as YFSETQ. The V segment lost 4 bases and the J segment 0 bases; nucleotides outside the gene matches: 13. The CDR3 DNA is TGCGCCAGCAGCCCGATGGACAGGGGGCTCCCCGCTAGCACAGATACGCAGTATTTT. This translates into CASSPMDRGLPASTDTQYF.

The rearrangement links TRBV28 to TRBJ2-3; 7 bases are shared with TRBD1. CDR1 and CDR2 from the germline V gene are MDHEN and SYDVKM. There are 17 residues in the CDR3. V shed 5 bases and J 2 bases; nucleotides not matched to a gene: 13. CDR3 protein: CASSKPWGQKNTDTQYF. DNA for the CDR3: TGTGCCAGCAGTAAACCTTGGGGACAGAAAAACACAGATACGCAGTATTTT.

This clonotype was seen a few times. The chain joins TRBV2 to TRBJ1-4, with TRBD1 matching over 11 bases. V lost 8 bases, J lost 7 bases, and 3 bases stayed unmatched. Looked up from germline, CDR1 is SNHLY and CDR2 is FYNNEI. This CDR3 has 13 amino acids. The CDR3 nucleotides read TGTGCCAGCCGGACAGGGGGCCGTGAAAAACTGTTTTTT. It encodes CASRTGGREKLFF.

The chain joins TRBV28 to TRBJ2-2; no firm D call. The CDR3 extends over 12 amino acids. Germline lookup yields CDR1 MDHEN and CDR2 SYDVKM. V lost 7 bases to trimming and J lost 8 bases, with 11 bases between them. CDR3 protein: CASMGVSGELFF. CDR3 sequence (DNA): TGTGCCAGCATGGGTGTTTCTGGGGAGCTGTTTTTT.

The chain carries TRBV6-5 and TRBJ2-4; no clear D gene. The CDR3 has 13 amino acids. Looked up from germline, CDR1 is MNHEY and CDR2 is SVGAGI. Trimming took off 5 bases at V and 4 bases at J, with 9 bases between the two ends. The CDR3 bases are TGTGCCAGCAGTAGGTCAGGAAAAAACATTCAGTACTTC. Amino acid sequence: CASSRSGKNIQYF.

In its sample, this clonotype was seen a few times. Its ends do not fully match the called genes, so a read error is possible. V and J are TRBV4-3 and TRBJ2-3; possibly TRBD1 for D (6 bases). Germline lookup yields CDR1 LGHNA and CDR2 YSLEER. This CDR3 is built from 15 residues. CDR3 region: CTSSDGPGGTDTQYF. Here the CDR3 DNA reads TGCACCAGCAGCGATGGCCCAGGGGGCACAGATACGCAGTATTTT.

J is TRBJ2-1 and V is TRBV11-2; TRBD1 aligns across 9 bases. J was trimmed by 7 bases and V by 10 bases; bases with no gene match: 14. The CDR3 is made up of 15 amino acids. The germline CDR1 and CDR2 sequences are SGHAT and FQNNGV. DNA of the CDR3: TGTGCCACAACCACCGGGACAGGGAGTCGAAATGAGCAGTTCTTC. Its translation is CATTTGTGSRNEQFF.

This clonotype turned up a few times. The chain uses TRBV5-1 and TRBJ2-7; possible D gene TRBD1, 5 bases. CDR1 is SGHRS and CDR2 is YFSETQ in the germline V gene. V was shortened by 1 base and J by 6 bases, with 17 bases between the two germline ends. The length of the CDR3 is 15 residues. CDR3: CASSLWGTKWSEQYF. CDR3 nucleotide sequence: TGCGCCAGCAGCTTGTGGGGCACCAAGTGGAGCGAGCAGTACTTC.

The chain couples TRBV7-9 to TRBJ2-7, with D possibly TRBD1 on 5 matching bases. Between the trimmed V and J ends, which lost 5 bases and 2 bases, there was a span of 13 bases. Germline CDR1 and CDR2: SEHNR and FQNEAQ (reference sequence). The CDR3 has 14 residues. CDR3 in amino acids: CASSGPGAPYEQYF. The CDR3 DNA is TGTGCCAGCAGCGGACCTGGGGCCCCCTACGAGCAGTACTTC.

This clonotype occurred a few times. This chain connects TRBV6-6 to TRBJ1-3; 8 bases are shared with TRBD1. Germline V gives CDR1 MNHNY, CDR2 SVGAGI (reference sequence). J gave up 2 bases and V 4 bases, and 7 bases lay outside the gene matches. This CDR3 has 16 residues. As DNA, the CDR3 is TGTGCCAGCAGTTCCCCGCAGGGGGCGGCTGGAAACACCATATATTTT. Translating it yields CASSSPQGAAGNTIYF.

This clonotype was seen more than once but under ten times. The chain links TRBV7-2 to TRBJ2-5, with 9 bases that match TRBD1. Germline V gene lookup returns CDR1 SGHTA and CDR2 FQGNSA. The junction had 5 bases not matched to a gene; V was cut back by 0 bases and J by 6 bases. This CDR3 comprises 15 residues. CDR3 protein: CASSLATGGWKTQYF. The CDR3 bases are TGTGCCAGCAGCTTAGCCACAGGGGGCTGGAAGACCCAGTACTTC.

The chain employs TRBV19 and TRBJ2-7, with 9 bases lining up with TRBD1. This CDR3 has 16 amino acids. Germline V gene data show CDR1 as LNHDA and CDR2 as SQIVND (reference sequence). V lost 7 bases, J lost 5 bases, and 15 bases stayed unmatched. Written as DNA, the CDR3 is TGTGCCAGTAAGAGGGCCGGGACAGGGATTTTCGACGAGCAGTACTTC. It yields the protein CASKRAGTGIFDEQYF.

V usage is TRBV20-1 and J usage is TRBJ2-5, with D uncertain. Per the germline V gene, CDR1 is DFQATT and CDR2 is SNEGSKA (reference sequence). V was shortened by 3 bases and J by 0 bases, with 8 bases between the two germline ends. The CDR3 is 13 amino acids. CDR3 DNA: TGCAGTGCTAGCTCCGAGTACCAAGAGACCCAGTACTTC. It encodes CSASSEYQETQYF.

The chain combines TRBV27 with TRBJ2-1; 10 bases line up with TRBD2. V lost 6 bases to trimming and J lost 2 bases; unmatched junction nucleotides: 7. Per germline, CDR1 MNHEY and CDR2 SMNVEV (reference sequence). The CDR3 extends over 16 amino acids. Here the CDR3 DNA reads TGTGCCAGCAGCCCCTCAGCGGGGGGGACCTACAATGAGCAGTTCTTC. The encoded protein is CASSPSAGGTYNEQFF.

The chain employs TRBV20-1 and TRBJ2-5; D unclear. The CDR3 runs to 11 residues. CDR1 and CDR2 from the germline V gene are DFQATT and SNEGSKA (reference sequence). V lost 7 bases and J lost 1, with 7 bases in between. The CDR3 sequence: CSVSLQETQYF. CDR3 DNA: TGCAGTGTCTCTCTCCAAGAGACCCAGTACTTC.

The rearrangement links TRBV12-3 or TRBV12-4 to TRBJ2-1; the D is unclear. V lost 8 bases and J lost 5, with 10 bases in between. The CDR3 covers 12 residues. CDR3: CASGKLDNEQFF. The CDR3 DNA sequence: TGTGCCAGCGGGAAGTTGGACAATGAGCAGTTCTTC.

The sample holds a few counts of this clonotype. J is TRBJ1-3 and V is TRBV20-1; D gene uncertain. This CDR3 region has 14 residues. CDR1 and CDR2 from the germline V gene are DFQATT and SNEGSKA (reference sequence). The V end lost 3 bases, the J end lost 0 bases, and 9 bases lay between the germline ends. CDR3 bases: TGCAGTGCTAGTGTAAGGAGCTCTGGAAACACCATATATTTT. Translating it yields CSASVRSSGNTIYF.

This chain links TRBV11-1 with TRBJ2-1; D is possibly TRBD2 (6 bases). Trimming stripped 8 bases from V and 0 bases from J, with 17 bases between. In germline, CDR1 is SGHAT, CDR2 FQDESV (reference sequence). There are 16 residues in the CDR3. DNA of the CDR3: TGTGCCAGCGCCCAGGAGGGCCTCTTCTCCTACAATGAGCAGTTCTTC. It yields the protein CASAQEGLFSYNEQFF.

This clonotype has more than one count but fewer than ten. The genes are TRBV10-3 and TRBJ1-1; unclear D gene. V was clipped by 4 bases and J by 5 bases, with 14 bases between them. The V gene's germline CDR1 is ENHRY and CDR2 SYGVKD. The CDR3 sequence is 14 residues long. Here the CDR3 reads CAISGPGVVTEAFF. DNA for the CDR3: TGTGCCATCAGTGGTCCTGGGGTTGTGACTGAAGCTTTCTTT.